This TCR beta chain was sequenced in a study of early T cells in non-severe SARS-CoV-2 infection. This clonotype was recorded at least ten times. One entry per CDR3 protein results from TCRdb running MiXCR on the 5' RACE reads. The profile shows some 40,000 distinct CDR3 sequences, roughly 5% of them singletons. This clonotype originated in an adult who was a healthcare worker with PCR-confirmed SARS-CoV-2 infection or an uninfected control (not recorded which). What was sequenced was whole blood.

As DNA, the CDR3 is TGCAGTGCTAGTGCTAGCGGGAAGACAGATACGCAGTATTTT. As protein: CSASASGKTDTQYF. The genes are TRBV20-1 and TRBJ2-3, with TRBD2 identical over 9 bases. This CDR3 region has 14 residues. CDR1 is DFQATT, CDR2 SNEGSKA, per germline (reference sequence). With 3 bases clipped from V and 3 bases from J, the junction kept 4 bases outside the gene matches.